This T cell receptor beta chain comes out of a study of T cell responses to AZD1222 COVID-19 vaccine (dated by TCRdb to the early 2020s). Context from the whole study: TCR sequencing was performed for approximately 240 trial participants, of whom about 200 were given two doses of AZD1222 and some 25 were given two doses of MenACWY control vaccine. Trial participants were enrolled by age into subgroups of 18-55, 56-69 and 70-plus years, and around 140, 26 and 57 TCR-sequenced participants, respectively, were included in these subgroups.

Read against the paper, the sample's time point label means: baseline before first vaccination. In the paper's terms, the treatment or condition label means: meningococcal conjugate vaccine given as trial control. The vaccinee samples were drawn from two UK trials, COV001 and COV002, one of which was a single-blind randomized controlled phase 2/3 trial testing AZD1222 (ChAdOx1 nCoV-19) in healthy adults. Trial participant PBMC samples were collected at day 0 and day 28 after the second dose for TCRbeta chain sequencing. The CDR3 regions of human TCRbeta chains were analyzed by immunosequencing. Per the authors' processing: TCRs in the repertoires were matched against a reference library of SARS-CoV-2-specific TCRs that had been generated with the MIRA antigen-specificity platform. Breadth was defined as the fraction of unique TCRs that were SARS-CoV-2-associated. Depth was defined as the fraction of total T cells that were SARS-CoV-2-associated. Using the MIRA data, every spike-specific TCR was mapped to the spike region that the TCR reacted to and assigned to either a CD4 or a CD8 class. Log10-transformed breadth and depth values were compared by one-way ANOVA with Sidak's multiple comparisons tests. In TCRdb, the immuneACCESS table is reduced to in-frame sequences with V and J assigned. These tables do not hold every clone; where another copy was compared, an unresolved V gene accounts for under half, and the others remain unexplained. The V and J calls and clone size come from that table; D and trimming were worked out from the DNA. This sample comprises some 150,000 clones, about 90% of them detected only once. Approximately 3% of the sample is held by the ten biggest clonotypes.

What the authors observed across the whole study: A significant rise in spike-specific TCR breadth and depth was observed after two AZD1222 doses relative to day 0 and relative to MenACWY recipients. Nearly half of unique spike-specific TCRs reportedly recognized epitopes outside regions mutated in the B.1.351 and B.1.1.7 variants. Conclusions about previously exposed vaccinees were limited because only six AZD1222 recipients were SARS-CoV-2 seropositive at baseline. The whole spike protein was spanned by vaccine-associated CD4 TCRs, and dominant responses were seen in regions 160-218 and 743-854. Participants were mostly white British, with more females than males. The authors suggested clonal diversity may have been underestimated. The 56-69-year group was small, and its depth increase did not reach significance, likely because of low power. Because no day 14 peak-response samples were available, the repertoires could be characterized only after the peak T cell response.

On this clone: What antigen it recognizes has not been identified. No base qualities exist here, and no much larger clone lies one base off it.

Per the germline V gene, ENHRY is the CDR1 and SYGVKD is the CDR2. The CDR3 sequence holds 14 residues, the cysteine and phenylalanine included. Kept here is only the CDR3 DNA, which spans 42 bases and is read in frame from base 1. Trimming leaves V shorter by 4 bases and J shorter by 0 bases, with the junction holding 0 bases beyond the gene matches. This receptor was obtained from an adult in good health. Rearrangement joined TRBV10-3 to TRBJ2-5, with TRBD2 identical over 9 junction bases. This specimen was peripheral blood, taken on day 0 of MenACWY control vaccination. The CDR3 reads as follows: CAISGTSDQETQYF. DNA sequence: TGTGCCATCAGTGGGACTAGCGACCAAGAGACCCAGTACTTC.